This T cell receptor beta chain was sequenced for a study of T cells after yellow fever vaccination. TCRdb fed the 5' RACE reads into MiXCR, producing one record per CDR3 protein. The sample includes 620,000 or so distinct CDR3 sequences, 9% to 15% seen only once; the top ten take more than 12%. This CDR3 has 16 residues. Looked up from germline, CDR1 is SGHTS and CDR2 is YDEGEE. The ends were cut back, 0 bases at V and 2 bases at J, with 11 bases in the middle. The sample in question was PBMCs, obtained on the day of the yellow fever booster vaccination. The chain is built from TRBV5-8 and TRBJ2-2, with a weak D call TRBD1 (5 bases). The receptor was isolated from a man in his thirties or forties who received the YFV17D yellow fever vaccine. The CDR3 coding sequence is TGTGCCAGCAGCTTGGGACAGACGCCTAACACCGGGGAGCTGTTTTTT. Protein sequence: CASSLGQTPNTGELFF.